This T cell receptor beta chain was identified during a study of cytomegalovirus exposure and HLA in healthy donors. The PCR was carried out with 60 Vbeta primers and 13 Jbeta primers. TCRdb keeps only in-frame clones here, not all; method: immunoSEQ multiplex PCR. The data hold about 140,000 clones, with over 60% observed a single time. Per the germline V gene, CDR1 is MNHEY and CDR2 is SVGAGI. This CDR3 spans 16 amino acids. V was pared by 2 bases and J by 4 bases, with 17 bases between. Sequencing used PBMCs. The clonotype originates from a woman aged 55-75 years in good health and CMV-seronegative. This rearrangement joins TRBV6-5 to TRBJ2-5; no definite D call. DNA of the CDR3: TGTGCCAGCAGTTACCTTTCGGTGGGCCCTCCAGAGACCCAGTACTTC. Its translation is CASSYLSVGPPETQYF.